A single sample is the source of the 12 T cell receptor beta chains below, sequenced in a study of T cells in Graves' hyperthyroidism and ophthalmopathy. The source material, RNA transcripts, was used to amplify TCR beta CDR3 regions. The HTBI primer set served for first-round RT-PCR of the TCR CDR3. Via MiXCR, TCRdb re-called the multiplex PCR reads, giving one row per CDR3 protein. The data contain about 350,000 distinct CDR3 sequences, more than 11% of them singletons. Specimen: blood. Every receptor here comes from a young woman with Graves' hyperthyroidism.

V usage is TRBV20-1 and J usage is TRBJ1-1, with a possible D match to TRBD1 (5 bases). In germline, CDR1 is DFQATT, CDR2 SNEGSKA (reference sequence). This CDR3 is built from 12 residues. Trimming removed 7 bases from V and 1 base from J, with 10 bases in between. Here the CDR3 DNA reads TGCAGTGGGGGGTCTCCGAACACTGAAGCTTTCTTT. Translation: CSGGSPNTEAFF.

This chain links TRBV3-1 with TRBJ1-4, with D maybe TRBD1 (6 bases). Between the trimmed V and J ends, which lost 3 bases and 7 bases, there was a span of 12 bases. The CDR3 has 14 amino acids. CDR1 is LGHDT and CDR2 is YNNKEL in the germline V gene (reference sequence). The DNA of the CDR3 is TGTGCCAGCAGCCATTTCCGGGACACTGAAAAACTGTTTTTT. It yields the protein CASSHFRDTEKLFF.

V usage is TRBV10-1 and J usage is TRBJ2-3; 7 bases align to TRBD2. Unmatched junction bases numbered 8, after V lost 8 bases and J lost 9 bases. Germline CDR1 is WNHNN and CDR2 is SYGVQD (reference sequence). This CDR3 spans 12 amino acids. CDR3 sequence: CASQKDGGTQYF. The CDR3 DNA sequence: TGCGCCAGCCAGAAAGACGGGGGGACGCAGTATTTT.

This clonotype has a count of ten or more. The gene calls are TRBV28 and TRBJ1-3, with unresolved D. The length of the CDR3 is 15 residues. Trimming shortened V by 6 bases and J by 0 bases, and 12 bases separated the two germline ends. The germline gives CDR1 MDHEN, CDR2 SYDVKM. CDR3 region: CASRYQESSGNTIYF. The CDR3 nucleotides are TGTGCCAGCAGATACCAAGAGAGCTCTGGAAACACCATATATTTT.

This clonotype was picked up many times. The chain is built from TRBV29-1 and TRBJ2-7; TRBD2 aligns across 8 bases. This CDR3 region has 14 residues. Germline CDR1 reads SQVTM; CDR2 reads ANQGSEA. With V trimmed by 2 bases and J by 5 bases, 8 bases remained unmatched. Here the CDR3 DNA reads TGCAGCGTTGAATTGGTTAGCGGGAACCACGAGCAGTACTTC. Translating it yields CSVELVSGNHEQYF.

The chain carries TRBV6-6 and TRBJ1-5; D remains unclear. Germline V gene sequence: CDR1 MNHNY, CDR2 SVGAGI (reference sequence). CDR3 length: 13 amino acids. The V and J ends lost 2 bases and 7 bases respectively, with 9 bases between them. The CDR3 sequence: CASSYGFDQPQHF. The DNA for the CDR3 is TGTGCCAGCAGTTACGGATTTGACCAGCCCCAGCATTTT.

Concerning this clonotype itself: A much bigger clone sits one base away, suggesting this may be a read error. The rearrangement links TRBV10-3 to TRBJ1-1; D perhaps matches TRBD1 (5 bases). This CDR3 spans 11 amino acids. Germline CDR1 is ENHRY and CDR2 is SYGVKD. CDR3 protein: CVASTEGEAFF. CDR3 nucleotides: TGTGTCGCCTCGACAGAGGGTGAAGCTTTCTTT.

This CDR3 reads CASSYERVEQFF. CDR3 coding DNA: TGTGCCAGCAGTTATGAGAGGGTTGAGCAGTTCTTC. This rearrangement joins TRBV6-2 or TRBV6-3 to TRBJ2-1; maybe TRBD2 (5 bases). CDR3 length: 12 residues. Per the germline V gene, CDR1 is MNHEY and CDR2 is SVGEGT. V lost 3 bases and J 9 bases, leaving 9 bases between the germline ends.

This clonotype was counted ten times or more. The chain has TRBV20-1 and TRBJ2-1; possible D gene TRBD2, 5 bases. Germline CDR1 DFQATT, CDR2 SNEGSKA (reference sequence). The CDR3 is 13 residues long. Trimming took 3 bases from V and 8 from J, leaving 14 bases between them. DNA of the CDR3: TGCAGTGCTAGTGTATTGCGGGCCCATGAGCAGTTCTTC. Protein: CSASVLRAHEQFF.

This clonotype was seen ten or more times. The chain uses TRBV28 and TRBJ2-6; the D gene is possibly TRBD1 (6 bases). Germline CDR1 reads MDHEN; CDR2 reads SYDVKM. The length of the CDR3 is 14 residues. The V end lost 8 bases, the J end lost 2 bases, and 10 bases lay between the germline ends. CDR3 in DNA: TGTGCCAGCCGTCCAGGGGCTGGGGCCAACGTCCTGACTTTC. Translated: CASRPGAGANVLTF.

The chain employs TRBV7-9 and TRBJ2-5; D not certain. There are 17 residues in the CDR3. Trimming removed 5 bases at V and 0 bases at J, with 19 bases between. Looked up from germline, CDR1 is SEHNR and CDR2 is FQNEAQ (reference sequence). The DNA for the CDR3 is TGTGCCAGCAGCCAAAAAGGGCAGAGGATATACCAAGAGACCCAGTACTTC. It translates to CASSQKGQRIYQETQYF. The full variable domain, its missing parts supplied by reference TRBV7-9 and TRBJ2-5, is DTGVSQNPRHKITKRGQNVTFRCDPISEHNRLYWYRQTLGQGPEFLTYFQNEAQLEKSRLLSDRFSAERPKGSFSTLEIQRTEQGDSAMYLCASSQKGQRIYQETQYFGPGTRLLVL.

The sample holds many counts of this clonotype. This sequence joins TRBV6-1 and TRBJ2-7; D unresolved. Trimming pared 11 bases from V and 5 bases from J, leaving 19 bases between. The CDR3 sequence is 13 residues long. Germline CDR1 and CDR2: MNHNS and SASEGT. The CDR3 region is CAAVTPGDHEQYF. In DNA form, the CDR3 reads TGTGCCGCCGTGACACCCGGAGATCACGAGCAGTACTTC.